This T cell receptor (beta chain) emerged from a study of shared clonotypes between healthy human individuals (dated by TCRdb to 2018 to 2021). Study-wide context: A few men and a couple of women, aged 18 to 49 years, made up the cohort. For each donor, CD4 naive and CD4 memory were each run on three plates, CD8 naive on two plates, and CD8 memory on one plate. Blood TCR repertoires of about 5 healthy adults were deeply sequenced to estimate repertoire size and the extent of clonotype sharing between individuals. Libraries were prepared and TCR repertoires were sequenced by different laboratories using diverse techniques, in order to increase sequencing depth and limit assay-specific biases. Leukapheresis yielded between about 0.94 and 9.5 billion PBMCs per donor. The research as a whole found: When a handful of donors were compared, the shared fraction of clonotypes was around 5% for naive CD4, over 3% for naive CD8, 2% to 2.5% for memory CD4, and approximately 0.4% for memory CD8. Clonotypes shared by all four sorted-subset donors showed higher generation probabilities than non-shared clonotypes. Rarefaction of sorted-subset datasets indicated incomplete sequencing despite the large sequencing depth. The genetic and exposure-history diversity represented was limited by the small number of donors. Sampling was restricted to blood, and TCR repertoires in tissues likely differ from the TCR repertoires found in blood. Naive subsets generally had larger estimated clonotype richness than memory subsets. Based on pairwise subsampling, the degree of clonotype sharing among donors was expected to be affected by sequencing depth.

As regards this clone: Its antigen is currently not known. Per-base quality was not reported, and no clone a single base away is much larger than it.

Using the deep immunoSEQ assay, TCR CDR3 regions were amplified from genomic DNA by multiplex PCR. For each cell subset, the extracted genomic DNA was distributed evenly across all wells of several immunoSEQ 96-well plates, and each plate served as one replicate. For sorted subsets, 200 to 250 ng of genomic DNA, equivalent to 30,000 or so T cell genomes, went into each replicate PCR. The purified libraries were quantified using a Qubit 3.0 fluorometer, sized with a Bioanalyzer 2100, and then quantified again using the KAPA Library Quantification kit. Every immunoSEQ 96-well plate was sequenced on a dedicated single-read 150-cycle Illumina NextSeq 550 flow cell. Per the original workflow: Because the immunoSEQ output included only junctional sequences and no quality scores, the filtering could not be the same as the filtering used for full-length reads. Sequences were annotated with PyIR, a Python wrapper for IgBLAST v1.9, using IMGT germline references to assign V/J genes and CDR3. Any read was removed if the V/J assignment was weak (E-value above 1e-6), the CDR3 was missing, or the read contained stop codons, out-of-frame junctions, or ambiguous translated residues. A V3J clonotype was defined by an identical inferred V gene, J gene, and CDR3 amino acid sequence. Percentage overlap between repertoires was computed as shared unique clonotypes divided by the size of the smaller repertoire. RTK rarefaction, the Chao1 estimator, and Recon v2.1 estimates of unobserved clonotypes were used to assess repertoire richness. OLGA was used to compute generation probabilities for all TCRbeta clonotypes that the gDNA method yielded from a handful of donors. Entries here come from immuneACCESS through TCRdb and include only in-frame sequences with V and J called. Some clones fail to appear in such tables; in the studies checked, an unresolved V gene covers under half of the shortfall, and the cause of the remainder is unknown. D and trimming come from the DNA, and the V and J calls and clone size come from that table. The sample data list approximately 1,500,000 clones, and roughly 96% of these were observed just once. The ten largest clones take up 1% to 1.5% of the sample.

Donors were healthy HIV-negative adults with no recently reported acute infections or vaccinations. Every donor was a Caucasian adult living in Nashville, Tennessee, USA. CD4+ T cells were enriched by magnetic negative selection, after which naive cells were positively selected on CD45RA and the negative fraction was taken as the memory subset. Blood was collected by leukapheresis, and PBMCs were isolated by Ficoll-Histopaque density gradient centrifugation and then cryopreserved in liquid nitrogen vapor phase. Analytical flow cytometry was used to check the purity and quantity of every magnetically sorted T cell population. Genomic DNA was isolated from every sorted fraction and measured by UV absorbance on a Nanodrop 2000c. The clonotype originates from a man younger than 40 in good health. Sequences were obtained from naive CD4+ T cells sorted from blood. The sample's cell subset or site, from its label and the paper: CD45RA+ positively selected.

The DNA is as follows: TGTGCCAGTAGCCCGACAGGGGACTTTAACTATGGCTACACCTTC. The translation is CASSPTGDFNYGYTF. Rearrangement joined TRBV19 to TRBJ1-2, and TRBD1 aligns with 8 junction nucleotides. The CDR3 covers 15 residues, taking in both the cysteine and the phenylalanine. Only CDR3 DNA is held: 45 bases, read in frame from base 1. At the junction V is shortened by 6 bases and J by 1 base; bases outside the gene matches: 7. The germline V gene (reference sequence) yields LNHDA for CDR1 and SQIVND for CDR2.